This T cell receptor beta chain was recovered during a study of long-term antiretroviral therapy in people with HIV. General observations from the study: Across all time points, the repertoire was dominated by clones that expanded before ART. It was observed that HIV repertoires exhibited narrower CDR3 length ranges than controls. Gathering of blood took place between the mid-2000s and the late 2010s, possibly under older ART regimens. Upon ART, diversity increased but remained lower than transplant donor controls.

Survey-level immunoSEQ v3.0 assays were run. The table came from immunoSEQ multiplex PCR; TCRdb's copy has only in-frame clones and leaves some out. There are 17,000 or so clones in the sample; 76% occur only once, and 15% lies in the top ten. Worth noting for this clone: As yet, its antigen is unknown.

The trim removed 4 bases at V and 0 bases at J, leaving 4 bases unmatched. Germline CDR1 and CDR2: LGHNT and FRNRAP. The CDR3 is 15 residues long. This chain connects TRBV12-5 to TRBJ1-1; 8 bases are a match to TRBD1. Material: unsorted PBMCs, obtained approximately 2.5 years before starting antiretroviral therapy. The clonotype comes from a woman aged 45-60 years with HIV. The CDR3 sequence is CASGSGQGMNTEAFF. The CDR3 DNA sequence: TGTGCTAGTGGTTCCGGACAGGGTATGAACACTGAAGCTTTCTTT.